The text below deals with one T cell receptor (beta chain). Only in-frame clones appear in the TCRdb table, and some are missing; sequencing was by immunoSEQ multiplex PCR. Of tens of thousands of clones listed, about 83% were seen once; the top ten hold 3.5%. The data originate from a study of blood T cell repertoires in COVID-19. Turning to the study itself: Sources were T cells, B-cell-depleted T cells, or PBMCs; the material itself was cDNA or gDNA.

The receptor comes from a man over 45 with acute or convalescent COVID-19. Input material: peripheral blood.

The CDR3 loop reads CASSLTGGRTEAFF. CDR3 coding DNA: TGTGCCAGCAGCTTGACAGGGGGAAGAACTGAAGCTTTCTTT. The chain links TRBV7-9 to TRBJ1-1; 9 bases map to TRBD1. After removal of 3 bases from V and 5 bases from J, the junction contained 4 bases not matched to a gene. This CDR3 spans 14 amino acids. CDR1 SEHNR and CDR2 FQNEAQ come from the germline V gene (reference sequence).